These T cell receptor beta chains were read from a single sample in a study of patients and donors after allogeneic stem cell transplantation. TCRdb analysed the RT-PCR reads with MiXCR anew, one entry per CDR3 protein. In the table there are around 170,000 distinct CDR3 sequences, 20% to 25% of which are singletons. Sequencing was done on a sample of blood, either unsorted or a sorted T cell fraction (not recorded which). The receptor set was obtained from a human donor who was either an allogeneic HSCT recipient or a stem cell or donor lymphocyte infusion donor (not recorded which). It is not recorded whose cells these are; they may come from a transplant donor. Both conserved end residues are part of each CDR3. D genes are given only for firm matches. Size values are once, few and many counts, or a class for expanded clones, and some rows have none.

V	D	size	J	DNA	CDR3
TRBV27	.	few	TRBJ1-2	TGTGCCAGCAGGCGGCAGGGAGGCAACTATGGCTACACCTTC	CASRRQGGNYGYTF
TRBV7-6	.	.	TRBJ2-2	TGTGCCAGCAGCTTAGAATCGGCTGCAGGGAAAAACACCGGGGAGCTGTTTTTT	CASSLESAAGKNTGELFF
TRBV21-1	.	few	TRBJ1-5	TGTGCCAGCAGCAACCAGCCCCAGCATTTT	CASSNQPQHF
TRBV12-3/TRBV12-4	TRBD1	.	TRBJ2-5	TGTGCCAGCAGTGTGATGGGGACAGAAGAGACCCAGTACTTC	CASSVMGTEETQYF
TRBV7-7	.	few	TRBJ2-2	TGTGCCAGCAGTCAATTCCAGGCGAACACCGGGGAGCTGTTTTTT	CASSQFQANTGELFF
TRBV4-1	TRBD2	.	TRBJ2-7	TGCGCCAGCAGCCAGGGACTAGGTTTTTACGAGCAGTACTTC	CASSQGLGFYEQYF
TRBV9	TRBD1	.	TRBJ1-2	TGTGACAGCAGCGCATTCGTGACAGGGCCCAACTATGGCTACACCTTC	CDSSAFVTGPNYGYTF
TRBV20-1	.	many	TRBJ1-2	TGCAGTGCTATACAGGGTGACTATGGCTACACCTTC	CSAIQGDYGYTF
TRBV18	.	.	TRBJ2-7	TGTGCCAGCTCATCGGGAGCAGGGTATTCTAACGAGCAGTACTTC	CASSSGAGYSNEQYF
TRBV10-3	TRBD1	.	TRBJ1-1	TGTGCCATCAGTGTGGGGGACAGGGGGCTTTCGAACACTGAAGCTTTCTTT	CAISVGDRGLSNTEAFF
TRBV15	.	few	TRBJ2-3	TGTGCCACCAGCAGAGATAGGGCCCATCAAGATACGCAGTATTTT	CATSRDRAHQDTQYF
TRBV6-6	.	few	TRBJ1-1	TGTGCCAGCAGCGACGTCGATATTCCTTTCTTT	CASSDVDIPFF
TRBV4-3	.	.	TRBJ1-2	TGCGCCAGCAGCCAAGTGGCAGGGACTAACTATGGCTACACCTTC	CASSQVAGTNYGYTF
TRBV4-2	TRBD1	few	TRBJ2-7	TGTGCCAGCAGCGGACGAAGGGAACAGGGGCTCTACGAGCAGTACTTC	CASSGRREQGLYEQYF
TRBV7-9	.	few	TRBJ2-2	TGTGCCAGCAGCTCGACCCGGGAGCTGTTTTTT	CASSSTRELFF
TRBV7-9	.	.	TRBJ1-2	TGTGCCAGCAGCTGGGACATATCCTATGGCTACACCTTC	CASSWDISYGYTF
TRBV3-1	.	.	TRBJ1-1	TGTGCCAGCAGCCAAGTTTGGAACACTGAAGCTTTCTTT	CASSQVWNTEAFF
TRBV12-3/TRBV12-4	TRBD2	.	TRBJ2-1	TGTGCCAGCAGTTTTCTAGCGGGGGGCCCCTACAATGAGCAGTTCTTC	CASSFLAGGPYNEQFF
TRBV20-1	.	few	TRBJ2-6	TGCAGTGCTAGATGGGCCAACGTCCTGACTTTC	CSARWANVLTF
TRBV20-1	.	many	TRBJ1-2	TGCAGTGCTAACCCGGAACAGGGAACCCTTATCTATGGCTACACCTTC	CSANPEQGTLIYGYTF
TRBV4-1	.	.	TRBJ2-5	TGCGCCAGCAGCCAAGTTCCAGGCCTGGGGACCCAGTACTTC	CASSQVPGLGTQYF
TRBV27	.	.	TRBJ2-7	TGTGCCAGCAGACCTGAGGGCGAGCAGTACTTC	CASRPEGEQYF
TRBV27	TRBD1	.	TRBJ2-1	TGTGCCAGCTGTCAGGACAGGGGGCGAGGTGAGCAGTTCTTC	CASCQDRGRGEQFF
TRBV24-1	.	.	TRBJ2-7	TGTGCCACCAGTGATCACCGGGACGGTCAATCCTACGAGCAGTACTTC	CATSDHRDGQSYEQYF
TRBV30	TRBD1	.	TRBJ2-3	TGTGCCTCTTACAGGGGAGCAGATACGCAGTATTTT	CASYRGADTQYF
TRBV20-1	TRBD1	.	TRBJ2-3	TGCAGTGCTAGAGGGGGGCTCGGGACAGAGTCTGTCACAGATACGCAGTATTTT	CSARGGLGTESVTDTQYF
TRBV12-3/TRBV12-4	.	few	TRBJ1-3	TGTGCCAGCAGTCCTTCTGTCTCTGGAAACACCATATATTTT	CASSPSVSGNTIYF
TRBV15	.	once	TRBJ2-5	TGTGCCACCAGCAGGGCAGGGGTGGGAGAGACCCAGTACTTC	CATSRAGVGETQYF
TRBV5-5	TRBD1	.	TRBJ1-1	TGTGCCAGCAGCTATACAGGGGACGGCACTGAAGCTTTCTTT	CASSYTGDGTEAFF
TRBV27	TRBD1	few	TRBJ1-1	TGTGCCAGCAGTCCTGGGACAGGCCATAGCACTGAAGCTTTCTTT	CASSPGTGHSTEAFF
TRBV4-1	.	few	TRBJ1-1	TGCGCCAGCAGTCTCGATGACACTGAAGCTTTCTTT	CASSLDDTEAFF
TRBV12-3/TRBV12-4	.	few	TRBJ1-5	TGTGCCAGCAGTTTAGCGTCGGATTATAGCAATCAGCCCCAGCATTTT	CASSLASDYSNQPQHF
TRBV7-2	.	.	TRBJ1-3	TGTGCCAGCAGCTTAGCCCCCGGCGCCAGCTCTGGAAACACCATATATTTT	CASSLAPGASSGNTIYF
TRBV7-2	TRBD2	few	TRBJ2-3	TGTGCCAGCAGCCGACTAGCGGGGGGCCGATTAAACACAGATACGCAGTATTTT	CASSRLAGGRLNTDTQYF
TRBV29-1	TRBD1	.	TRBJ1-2	TGCAGCGGCCTCGGACAGGGTTACAATGGCTACACCTTC	CSGLGQGYNGYTF
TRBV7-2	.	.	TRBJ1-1	TGTGCCAGCAGAAATACGGGAGGGGCAAACGAAGCTTTCTTT	CASRNTGGANEAFF